Below, 19 T cell receptor beta chains from the same sample are listed, as sequenced in a study of T-cell memory formation after mild COVID-19. Each CDR3 protein is one row after TCRdb ran MiXCR on the 5' RACE reads. The sample records approximately 270,000 distinct CDR3 sequences, 15% to 20% being singletons. The sequencing sample was made of PBMCs or a T cell subset sorted from them (not recorded which). The receptors stem from a man between 18 and 29 years old who had mild COVID-19 (a few samples of this study predate the infection). Cell type and time point are not known.

Many counts were recorded for this clonotype. The chain joins TRBV4-1 to TRBJ2-7; TRBD2 might be the D (6 bases). The V gene lost 1 base and the J gene lost 3 bases, with 10 bases spanning the gap. Germline V lookup: CDR1 MGHRA, CDR2 YSYEKL. The CDR3 contains 14 residues. CDR3 region: CASSQGRGDYEQYF. The CDR3 nucleotides read TGCGCCAGCAGCCAAGGGAGGGGCGACTACGAGCAGTACTTC.

The chain has TRBV4-3 and TRBJ2-7, with D unresolved. The CDR3 consists of 14 residues. Germline CDR1 reads LGHNA; CDR2 reads YSLEER. V was trimmed by 0 bases and J by 3 bases, leaving 9 bases between them. This chain's CDR3 is CASSQDLGNYEQYV. The CDR3 DNA is TGCGCCAGCAGCCAAGATCTAGGAAACTACGAGCAGTACGTC.

The chain uses TRBV7-8 and TRBJ2-5; 7 positions match TRBD1. CDR1 and CDR2 (germline): SGHVS, FQNEAQ. CDR3 length: 18 residues. V shed 4 bases and J 1 base; nucleotides not matched to a gene: 15. The CDR3: CASSSQTYGQDTQETQYF. As DNA, the CDR3 is TGTGCCAGCAGCTCCCAAACTTATGGACAGGACACCCAAGAGACCCAGTACTTC.

The sample holds many counts of this clonotype. The genes are TRBV4-2 and TRBJ1-1; D might be TRBD1 (5 bases). The CDR3 loop spans 15 amino acids. CDR1 is LGHNA, CDR2 YNFKEQ, per germline. Trimming cost V 3 bases and J 2 bases, with 13 bases left between them. CDR3: CASSHGGVSNTEAFF. In DNA form, the CDR3 reads TGTGCCAGCAGCCATGGAGGGGTTAGTAACACTGAAGCTTTCTTT.

This clonotype was seen only a few times. The chain is built from TRBV29-1 and TRBJ2-3, with 8 bases identical to TRBD2. This CDR3 spans 14 amino acids. CDR1 and CDR2 (germline): SQVTM, ANQGSEA. Losses at the gene ends were 0 bases for V and 5 bases for J; bases not matched to a gene: 4. CDR3 DNA: TGCAGCGTTGAAGATGGGAGCGGGGGAGATACGCAGTATTTT. Translated, it gives CSVEDGSGGDTQYF.

The chain uses TRBV18 and TRBJ1-1; 8 positions match TRBD1. CDR1 and CDR2 (germline): KGHSH, LQKENI. The CDR3 has 15 residues. V lost 3 bases and J lost 3; bases outside the gene matches: 6. The CDR3 loop is CASSPRQGSDTEAFF. CDR3 sequence (DNA): TGTGCCAGCTCACCTAGACAGGGGAGTGACACTGAAGCTTTCTTT.

The chain has TRBV9 and TRBJ1-2; D not certain. The ends were cut back, 2 bases at V and 3 bases at J, with 17 bases in the middle. CDR1 and CDR2 from the germline V gene are SGDLS and YYNGEE. The CDR3 is 16 residues long. Written as DNA, the CDR3 is TGTGCCAGCAGCGTCCACCTAGGACTGGCGGACTATGGCTACACCTTC. It translates to CASSVHLGLADYGYTF.

In this sample, this clonotype turned up many times. The CDR3 protein is CASSSSGSLGNIQYF. CDR3 nucleotide sequence: TGTGCCAGCAGCTCTAGCGGGTCCCTAGGGAACATTCAGTACTTC. The gene calls are TRBV7-2 and TRBJ2-4, with 8 bases aligning to TRBD2. V trimming: 4 bases; J trimming: 7 bases; junction bases outside the gene matches: 9. CDR1 is SGHTA, CDR2 FQGNSA, per germline. The CDR3 consists of 15 residues.

This clonotype was counted a few times. The chain's CDR3 is CASSLAVGGVADTQYF. Here the CDR3 DNA reads TGTGCCAGCAGCTTGGCCGTGGGGGGGGTGGCAGATACGCAGTATTTT. The rearrangement links TRBV5-5 to TRBJ2-3; the match to TRBD2 covers 7 bases. The CDR3 consists of 16 residues. Germline values: CDR1 SGHKS, CDR2 YYEKEE (reference sequence). Trimming at V came to 0 bases and at J to 4 bases, leaving 8 bases not matched to a gene.

This sequence joins TRBV5-1 and TRBJ1-5; unclear D gene. The V gene lost 0 bases and the J gene lost 3 bases, with 4 bases spanning the gap. Germline-derived CDR1 and CDR2 are SGHRS and YFSETQ. The CDR3 consists of 13 residues. CDR3 in DNA: TGCGCCAGCAGCTTGGCCCCCAATCAGCCCCAGCATTTT. Protein sequence: CASSLAPNQPQHF.

This chain links TRBV12-3 or TRBV12-4 with TRBJ1-2, with 8 bases matching TRBD1. The length of the CDR3 is 13 residues. J was trimmed by 8 bases and V by 6 bases; bases with no gene match: 8. CDR3 DNA sequence: TGTGCCAGCAGACCGGACAGGGCTGGCGGCTACACCTTC. Translating it yields CASRPDRAGGYTF.

The J gene is TRBJ1-1, the V gene TRBV6-6; TRBD1 matches at 8 bases. The CDR3 runs 15 residues. Germline values: CDR1 MNHNY, CDR2 SVGAGI (reference sequence). The junction had 7 bases not matched to a gene; V was cut back by 2 bases and J by 5 bases. This chain's CDR3 is CASSYKTGARTEAFF. For the CDR3, the DNA is TGTGCCAGCAGTTACAAGACAGGGGCGCGAACTGAAGCTTTCTTT.

The gene calls are TRBV4-2 and TRBJ2-5, with D possibly TRBD1 on 6 matching bases. The ends were cut back, 1 base at V and 5 bases at J, with 14 bases in the middle. The germline V gene has CDR1 LGHNA and CDR2 YNFKEQ. The CDR3 loop spans 15 amino acids. CDR3 DNA: TGTGCCAGCAGCCAAGCCTTTACAAGGGGGGAGACCCAGTACTTC. Protein product: CASSQAFTRGETQYF.

This clonotype occurred a few times. The chain carries TRBV4-3 and TRBJ2-3; a weak D match, TRBD1 (5 bases). V was cut by 1 base and J by 4 bases, with 12 bases left in between. Germline CDR1 is LGHNA and CDR2 is YSLEER. The CDR3 loop spans 15 amino acids. The CDR3, as DNA: TGCGCCAGCAGCCAAGGGGGCCAGCGACCAGATACGCAGTATTTT. It specifies CASSQGGQRPDTQYF.

This clonotype was picked up a small number of times. The gene calls are TRBV7-3 and TRBJ1-1; maybe TRBD1 (6 bases). Trimming removed 5 bases at V and 5 bases at J, with 15 bases between. CDR1 and CDR2 (germline): SGHTA, FQGTGA. The CDR3 totals 14 residues. This chain's CDR3 is CASSPTGRGTEAFF. The CDR3 region has the DNA TGTGCCAGCAGCCCCACAGGGAGGGGGACTGAAGCTTTCTTT.

This clonotype was seen ten or more times. J is TRBJ1-6 and V is TRBV4-3, with D tentatively TRBD1 (5 bases). This CDR3 has 14 amino acids. V gave up 1 base and J gave up 10 bases, with 11 bases separating them. Germline lookup yields CDR1 LGHNA and CDR2 YSLEER. The DNA for the CDR3 is TGCGCCAGCAGCCAAGTGGCAGGGAACTCACCCCTCCACTTT. Translation gives CASSQVAGNSPLHF.

This chain connects TRBV7-2 to TRBJ1-1, with a possible D match to TRBD1 (6 bases). CDR3 size: 15 residues. Trimming left V 5 bases short and J 3 bases short, with 16 bases between. From germline, CDR1 is SGHTA and CDR2 FQGNSA. The CDR3 protein is CASSQRGGRYTEAFF. The CDR3 DNA reads as TGTGCCAGCAGCCAGAGGGGGGGTCGCTACACTGAAGCTTTCTTT.

This clonotype was recorded a few times. V gene TRBV7-2 combines with J gene TRBJ1-3; D uncertain. This CDR3 region has 17 residues. CDR1 is SGHTA and CDR2 is FQGNSA in the germline V gene. The V gene lost 4 bases and the J gene lost 0 bases, with 16 bases spanning the gap. The CDR3 DNA reads TGTGCCAGCAGCTCCGCCCGCTCAGCTGTCTCTGGAAACACCATATATTTT. It translates to CASSSARSAVSGNTIYF.

CDR3 DNA: TGTGCCAGCAGTTACCGGTCAGGAAACTACGAGCAGTACGTC. It is translated as CASSYRSGNYEQYV. The V call is TRBV6-5, the J call TRBJ2-7; D gene uncertain. The germline V gene encodes CDR1 MNHEY and CDR2 SVGAGI. The germline V and J ends were trimmed by 2 bases and 3 bases, with 11 bases remaining between them. The CDR3 has 14 residues.